This T cell receptor (beta chain) was captured by sequencing in a study of blood T cell repertoires in COVID-19. As originally analysed: The assay estimated nucleated cells by amplifying reference gene primers. TCRdb's table, derived via immunoSEQ multiplex PCR, lists solely in-frame clones and lacks some. For V, J and clone size, that table is used; D and trimming come from the DNA. The repertoire holds 110,000 to 150,000 clones, 78% seen once, with about 1.9% in the top ten. Trimming left V 0 bases short and J 3 bases short, with 10 bases between. The germline V gene has CDR1 SGDLS and CDR2 YYNGEE. The CDR3 has 16 amino acids.

The sequenced material came from peripheral blood. This receptor was obtained from a woman aged 55-69 years with acute or convalescent COVID-19. This rearrangement joins TRBV9 to TRBJ2-6; D remains ambiguous. The CDR3 nucleotides are TGTGCCAGCAGCGTAGATCGGTCCTATGGGGCCAACGTCCTGACTTTC. Protein sequence: CASSVDRSYGANVLTF.